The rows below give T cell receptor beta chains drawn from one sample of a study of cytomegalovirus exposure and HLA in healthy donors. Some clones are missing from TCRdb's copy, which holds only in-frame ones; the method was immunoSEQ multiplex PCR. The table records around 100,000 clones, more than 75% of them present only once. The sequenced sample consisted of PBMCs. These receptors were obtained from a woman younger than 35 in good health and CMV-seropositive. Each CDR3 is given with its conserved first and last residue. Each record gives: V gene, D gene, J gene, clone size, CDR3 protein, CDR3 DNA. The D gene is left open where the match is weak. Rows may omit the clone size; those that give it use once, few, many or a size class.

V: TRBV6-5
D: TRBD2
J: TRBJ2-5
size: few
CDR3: CASSRLAGGRETQYF
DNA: TGTGCCAGCAGCCGACTAGCGGGAGGGCGAGAGACCCAGTACTTC

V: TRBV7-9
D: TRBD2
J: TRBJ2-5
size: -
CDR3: CASSSGLAEQETQYF
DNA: TGTGCCAGCAGTTCGGGACTAGCGGAGCAAGAGACCCAGTACTTC

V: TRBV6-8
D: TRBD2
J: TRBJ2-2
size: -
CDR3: CASRTGTSGRAWELFF
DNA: TGTGCCAGCAGAACCGGGACTAGCGGGAGGGCCTGGGAGCTGTTTTTT

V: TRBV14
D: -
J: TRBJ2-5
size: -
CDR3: CASSQRQAQETQYF
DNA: TGTGCCAGCAGCCAACGACAGGCCCAAGAGACCCAGTACTTC

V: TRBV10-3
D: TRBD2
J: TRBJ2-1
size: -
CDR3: CAISESVGTGGGNEQFF
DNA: TGTGCCATCAGTGAGTCAGTTGGGACCGGCGGGGGAAATGAGCAGTTCTTC

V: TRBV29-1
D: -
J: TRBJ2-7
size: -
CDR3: CSVEGGQFYEQYF
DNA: TGCAGCGTTGAAGGGGGGCAATTCTACGAGCAGTACTTC

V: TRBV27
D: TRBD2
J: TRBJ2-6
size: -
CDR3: CASSLRREASGANVLTF
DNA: TGTGCCAGCAGTTTGCGACGGGAGGCCTCTGGGGCCAACGTCCTGACTTTC

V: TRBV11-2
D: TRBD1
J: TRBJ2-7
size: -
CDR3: CASSSGTGRREQYF
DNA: TGTGCCAGCAGCTCGGGGACAGGGCGAAGGGAGCAGTACTTC

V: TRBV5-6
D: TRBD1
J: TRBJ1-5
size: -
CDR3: CASSLEGAGNQPQHF
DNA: TGTGCCAGCAGCTTGGAGGGGGCTGGCAATCAGCCCCAGCATTTT

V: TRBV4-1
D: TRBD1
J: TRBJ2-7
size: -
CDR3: CASSQDPGQSYEQYF
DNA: TGCGCCAGCAGCCAAGACCCGGGACAGTCCTACGAGCAGTACTTC

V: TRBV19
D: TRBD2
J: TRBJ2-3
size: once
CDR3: CASSSGLASTDTQYF
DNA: TGTGCCAGTAGCTCGGGACTAGCTAGCACAGATACGCAGTATTTT

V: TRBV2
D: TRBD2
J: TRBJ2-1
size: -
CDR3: CASSETSAYNEQFF
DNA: TGTGCCAGCAGTGAAACTAGCGCCTACAATGAGCAGTTCTTC

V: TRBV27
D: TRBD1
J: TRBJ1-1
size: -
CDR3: CASSPYMDRVGTEAFF
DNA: TGTGCCAGCAGTCCCTATATGGACAGGGTGGGCACTGAAGCTTTCTTT

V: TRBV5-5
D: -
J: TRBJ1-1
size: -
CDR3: CASSLDLNTEAFF
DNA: TGTGCCAGCAGCTTAGACTTGAACACTGAAGCTTTCTTT

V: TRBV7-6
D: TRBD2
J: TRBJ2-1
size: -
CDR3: CASSLGDYYNEQFF
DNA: TGTGCCAGCAGCTTGGGGGACTACTACAATGAGCAGTTCTTC

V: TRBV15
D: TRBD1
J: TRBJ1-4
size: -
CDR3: CATSRGQGALSSNEKLFF
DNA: TGTGCCACCAGCAGGGGACAGGGGGCCCTCTCGTCTAATGAAAAACTGTTTTTT

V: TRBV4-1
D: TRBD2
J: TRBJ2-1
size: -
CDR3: CASSPLMAGGPGEQFF
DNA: TGCGCCAGCAGCCCCCTTATGGCGGGAGGGCCCGGTGAGCAGTTCTTC

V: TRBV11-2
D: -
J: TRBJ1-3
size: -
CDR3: CASSTSGSLPSGNTIYF
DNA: TGTGCCAGCAGCACATCAGGGTCTCTCCCCTCTGGAAACACCATATATTTT

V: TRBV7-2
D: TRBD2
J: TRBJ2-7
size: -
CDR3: CASSIRLAGGDEQYF
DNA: TGTGCCAGCAGCATAAGACTAGCGGGAGGCGACGAGCAGTACTTC

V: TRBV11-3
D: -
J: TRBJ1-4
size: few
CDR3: CASSSGIEKLFF
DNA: TGTGCCAGCAGCTCAGGGATTGAAAAACTGTTTTTT

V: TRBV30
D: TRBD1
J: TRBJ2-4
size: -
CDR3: CAWSRRQGPTRGLQYF
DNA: TGTGCCTGGAGTAGACGACAGGGGCCTACCAGGGGTCTTCAGTACTTC

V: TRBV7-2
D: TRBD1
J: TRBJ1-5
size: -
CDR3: CASTPRQGQGDQPQHF
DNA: TGTGCCAGCACCCCGAGACAGGGCCAGGGGGATCAGCCCCAGCATTTT

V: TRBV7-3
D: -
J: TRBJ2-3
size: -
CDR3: CASSLSRDADTQYF
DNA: TGTGCCAGCAGCTTATCGCGGGATGCAGATACGCAGTATTTT

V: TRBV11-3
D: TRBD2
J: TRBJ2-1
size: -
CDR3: CASSFEVRLAGGREQFF
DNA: TGTGCCAGCAGCTTCGAAGTTCGACTAGCGGGAGGTCGTGAGCAGTTCTTC

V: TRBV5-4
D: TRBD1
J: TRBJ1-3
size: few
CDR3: CASSLAGTVSGNTIYF
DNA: TGTGCCAGCAGCTTGGCCGGGACAGTCTCTGGAAACACCATATATTTT

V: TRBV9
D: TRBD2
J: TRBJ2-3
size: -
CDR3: CASSVASGRYTDTQYF
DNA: TGTGCCAGCAGCGTAGCTAGCGGGCGATACACAGATACGCAGTATTTT

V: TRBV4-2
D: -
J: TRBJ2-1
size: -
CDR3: CASSQSDEQFF
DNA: TGTGCCAGCAGCCAATCAGATGAGCAGTTCTTC

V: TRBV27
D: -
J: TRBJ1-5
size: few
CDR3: CASRQGNQPQHF
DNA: TGTGCCAGCAGACAGGGTAATCAGCCCCAGCATTTT

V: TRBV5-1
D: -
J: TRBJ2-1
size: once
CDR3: CASSLGGYNEQFF
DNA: TGCGCCAGCAGCTTGGGAGGGTATAATGAGCAGTTCTTC

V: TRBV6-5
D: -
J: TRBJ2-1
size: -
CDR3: CASSYSSLSSYNEQFF
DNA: TGTGCCAGCAGTTACTCTTCACTTAGCTCCTACAATGAGCAGTTCTTC

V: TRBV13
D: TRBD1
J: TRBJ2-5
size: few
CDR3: CASSQGDRVETQYF
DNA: TGTGCCAGCAGCCAAGGGGACAGGGTGGAGACCCAGTACTTC

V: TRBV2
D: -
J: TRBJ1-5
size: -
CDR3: CASSLFRVGSGQPQHF
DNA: TGTGCCAGCAGTCTTTTTCGGGTTGGCTCCGGGCAGCCCCAGCATTTT

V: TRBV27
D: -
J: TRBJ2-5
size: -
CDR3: CASSLNWDTQETQYF
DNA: TGTGCCAGCAGTTTAAATTGGGACACACAAGAGACCCAGTACTTC

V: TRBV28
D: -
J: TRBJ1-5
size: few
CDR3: CASSLSSLNQPQHF
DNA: TGTGCCAGCAGTTTATCCAGTCTCAATCAGCCCCAGCATTTT

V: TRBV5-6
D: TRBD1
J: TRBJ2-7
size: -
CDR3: CASSWGTGVNEQYF
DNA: TGTGCCAGCAGCTGGGGGACAGGGGTGAACGAGCAGTACTTC

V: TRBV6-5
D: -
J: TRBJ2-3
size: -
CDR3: CASIDTGDTQYF
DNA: TGTGCCAGCATTGATACAGGAGATACGCAGTATTTT

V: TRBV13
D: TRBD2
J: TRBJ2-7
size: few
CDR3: CASSLGPGTSGRILYEQYF
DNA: TGTGCCAGCAGCTTAGGCCCGGGGACTAGCGGGAGGATACTCTACGAGCAGTACTTC

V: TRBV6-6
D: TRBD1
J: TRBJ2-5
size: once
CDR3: CASFGQGARGTQYF
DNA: TGTGCCAGCTTCGGACAGGGGGCGAGAGGGACCCAGTACTTC

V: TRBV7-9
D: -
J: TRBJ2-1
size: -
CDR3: CASSSWAGSYNEQFF
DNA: TGTGCCAGCAGCTCGTGGGCCGGCTCCTACAATGAGCAGTTCTTC

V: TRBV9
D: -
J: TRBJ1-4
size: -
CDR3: CASSVGLDSLNEKLFF
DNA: TGTGCCAGCAGCGTGGGTCTTGACAGCCTTAATGAAAAACTGTTTTTT

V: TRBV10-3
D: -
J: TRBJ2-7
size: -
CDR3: CAISEGPGVSYEQYF
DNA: TGTGCCATCAGTGAGGGGCCAGGGGTGTCCTACGAGCAGTACTTC

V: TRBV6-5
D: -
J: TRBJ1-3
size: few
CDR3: CASSYSLRSGGNTIYF
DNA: TGTGCCAGCAGTTACTCGTTACGCAGTGGTGGAAACACCATATATTTT

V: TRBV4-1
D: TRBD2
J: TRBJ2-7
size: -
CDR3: CASSPRGAGASYEQYF
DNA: TGCGCCAGCAGCCCACGAGGAGCGGGAGCTTCCTACGAGCAGTACTTC

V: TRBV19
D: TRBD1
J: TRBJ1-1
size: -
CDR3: CASSDLGGGGTTEAFF
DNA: TGTGCCAGTAGCGATCTAGGAGGAGGGGGCACCACTGAAGCTTTCTTT

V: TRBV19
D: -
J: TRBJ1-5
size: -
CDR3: CASMGGFNSNQPQHF
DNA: TGTGCCAGTATGGGGGGTTTCAATAGCAATCAGCCCCAGCATTTT

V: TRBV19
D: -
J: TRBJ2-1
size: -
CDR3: CASSSPGFRDEQFF
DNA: TGTGCCAGTAGTTCCCCCGGTTTCCGCGATGAGCAGTTCTTC

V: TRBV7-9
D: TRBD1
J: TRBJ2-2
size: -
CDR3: CASSLGTGYDTGELFF
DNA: TGTGCCAGCAGCTTAGGGACAGGGTATGACACCGGGGAGCTGTTTTTT

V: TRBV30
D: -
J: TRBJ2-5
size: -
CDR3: CAWSGWGGQETQYF
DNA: TGTGCCTGGAGTGGATGGGGAGGCCAAGAGACCCAGTACTTC

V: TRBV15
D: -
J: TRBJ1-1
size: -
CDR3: CATSRPDMNTEAFF
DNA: TGTGCCACCAGCAGACCTGACATGAACACTGAAGCTTTCTTT

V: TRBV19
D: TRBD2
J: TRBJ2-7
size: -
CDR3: CASSIAAREAYEQYF
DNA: TGTGCCAGTAGTATAGCCGCGCGGGAGGCCTACGAGCAGTACTTC

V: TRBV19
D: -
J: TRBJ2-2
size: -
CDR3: CASSLPWAGLYTGELFF
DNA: TGTGCCAGTAGTCTTCCCTGGGCCGGACTGTACACCGGGGAGCTGTTTTTT

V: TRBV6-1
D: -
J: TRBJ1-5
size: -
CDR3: CASSDTGNQPQHF
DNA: TGTGCCAGCAGTGACACCGGTAATCAGCCCCAGCATTTT

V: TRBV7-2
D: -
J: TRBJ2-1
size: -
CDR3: CASSPSGSHEQFF
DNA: TGTGCCAGCAGCCCGAGCGGGTCCCATGAGCAGTTCTTC